The rows below give T cell receptor beta chains drawn from one sample of a study of T cell repertoires in cytomegalovirus infection. TCRdb passed the reads through MiXCR, listing each CDR3 protein once. The sample holds fewer than 1,000,000 distinct CDR3 sequences, roughly a third seen once. The antigens these receptors bind are not known. Sequencing was performed on cultured CD8+ T cells from PBMCs, taken from culture after CMV antigen stimulation. The receptors stem from a human donor in good health (CMV status not recorded). Some clones in this sample may be carry-over from other donors' samples. CDR3s include the opening cysteine and the closing phenylalanine or tryptophan. D genes are given only for firm matches. Only some rows state a clone size, as once, few, many or a class for expanded clones.

abundance: NA
d_gene: NA
j_gene: TRBJ1-2
v_gene: TRBV20-1
CDR3nt: TGCAGTGCTAGCCTGCCCGGGAGGGACTTGGGGGACTATGGCTACACCTTC
CDR3aa: CSASLPGRDLGDYGYTF

abundance: NA
d_gene: NA
j_gene: TRBJ2-5
v_gene: TRBV15
CDR3nt: TGTGCCACCAGCAGCTTACTAGGCGGGGTAGAGACCCAGTACTTC
CDR3aa: CATSSLLGGVETQYF

abundance: NA
d_gene: TRBD1
j_gene: TRBJ1-2
v_gene: TRBV29-1
CDR3nt: TGCAGCGTACCTCCGCCACAGGGGGGGTATGGCTACACCTTC
CDR3aa: CSVPPPQGGYGYTF

abundance: NA
d_gene: NA
j_gene: TRBJ1-2
v_gene: TRBV9
CDR3nt: TGTGCCAGCAGCGTAACGGGACTTGCTTCCAACTATGGCTACACCTTC
CDR3aa: CASSVTGLASNYGYTF

abundance: many
d_gene: NA
j_gene: TRBJ2-1
v_gene: TRBV7-9
CDR3nt: TGTGCCAGCAGCTTAAGGTTAGCCCGCAGTGAGCAGTTCTTC
CDR3aa: CASSLRLARSEQFF

abundance: few
d_gene: NA
j_gene: TRBJ2-7
v_gene: TRBV7-9
CDR3nt: TGTGCCAGCAGCTTAGTTCTGGCGGGCTTACAGCAGTACTTC
CDR3aa: CASSLVLAGLQQYF

abundance: NA
d_gene: NA
j_gene: TRBJ2-1
v_gene: TRBV15
CDR3nt: TGTGCCACCAGCAGCAGCAAAGGGATTGAGCAGTTCTTC
CDR3aa: CATSSSKGIEQFF

abundance: NA
d_gene: NA
j_gene: TRBJ1-2
v_gene: TRBV29-1
CDR3nt: TGCAGCGTTGACGGGGTTGACAGCTTAAGTTGGGGCTACACCTTC
CDR3aa: CSVDGVDSLSWGYTF

abundance: few
d_gene: NA
j_gene: TRBJ2-5
v_gene: TRBV7-9
CDR3nt: TGTGCCAGCAGCTTAAGGGGCCCGAAAGAGACCCAGTACTTC
CDR3aa: CASSLRGPKETQYF

abundance: NA
d_gene: NA
j_gene: TRBJ2-1
v_gene: TRBV7-6
CDR3nt: TGTGCCAGCAGGTACCACTCCCACTGGAGCTCCTACAATGAGCAGTTCTTC
CDR3aa: CASRYHSHWSSYNEQFF

abundance: NA
d_gene: NA
j_gene: TRBJ1-1
v_gene: TRBV10-2
CDR3nt: TGCGCCAGCCTGTCCGGAGCTTTTGAAGCTTTCTTT
CDR3aa: CASLSGAFEAFF

abundance: NA
d_gene: NA
j_gene: TRBJ2-1
v_gene: TRBV7-6
CDR3nt: TGTGCCAGCAGCTTAAGGCAGATAGAGCAGTTCTTC
CDR3aa: CASSLRQIEQFF

abundance: NA
d_gene: NA
j_gene: TRBJ2-5
v_gene: TRBV6-1
CDR3nt: TGTGCCAGCAGTTCCCTTAAGGAGGGGGAGACCCAGTACTTC
CDR3aa: CASSSLKEGETQYF

abundance: NA
d_gene: NA
j_gene: TRBJ2-3
v_gene: TRBV29-1
CDR3nt: TGCAGCGCGGACACAGATACGCAGTATTTT
CDR3aa: CSADTDTQYF

abundance: NA
d_gene: NA
j_gene: TRBJ1-2
v_gene: TRBV20-1
CDR3nt: TGCAGTGCCAGTCGCCCGCATGGCTACACCTTC
CDR3aa: CSASRPHGYTF

abundance: NA
d_gene: NA
j_gene: TRBJ1-2
v_gene: TRBV29-1
CDR3nt: TGCAGCGTTGACAAGGGGCTCTATGGCTACACCTTC
CDR3aa: CSVDKGLYGYTF

abundance: few
d_gene: NA
j_gene: TRBJ2-1
v_gene: TRBV28
CDR3nt: TGTGCCAGCAGTTTATACGGCGAGAACCCCTCGAGTAGGCAGTTCTTC
CDR3aa: CASSLYGENPSSRQFF

abundance: NA
d_gene: NA
j_gene: TRBJ2-7
v_gene: TRBV2
CDR3nt: TGTGCCCTCGGCAGGGGTGGAGAGCAGTACTTC
CDR3aa: CALGRGGEQYF

abundance: few
d_gene: NA
j_gene: TRBJ2-1
v_gene: TRBV6-1
CDR3nt: TGTGCCAGCAGTGAGCCCTTGCGCTCCTACAATGAGCAGTTCTTC
CDR3aa: CASSEPLRSYNEQFF

abundance: many
d_gene: NA
j_gene: TRBJ2-7
v_gene: TRBV6-1
CDR3nt: TGTGCCAGCAGTGAATTCGGGGAAGGCTCCTACGAGCAGTACTTC
CDR3aa: CASSEFGEGSYEQYF

abundance: few
d_gene: NA
j_gene: TRBJ1-3
v_gene: TRBV28
CDR3nt: TGTGCCAGCTCCCCGGGGAGCTCTGGAAACACCATATATTTT
CDR3aa: CASSPGSSGNTIYF

abundance: NA
d_gene: NA
j_gene: TRBJ1-2
v_gene: TRBV7-6
CDR3nt: TGTGCCAGCAGCTTAGTAGAGACAGGCGGCGTGGGCTACACCTTC
CDR3aa: CASSLVETGGVGYTF

abundance: few
d_gene: NA
j_gene: TRBJ2-1
v_gene: TRBV4-1
CDR3nt: TGCGCCAGCAGCCAAGGGCAGGGCGAGTACAATGAGCAGTTCTTC
CDR3aa: CASSQGQGEYNEQFF

abundance: few
d_gene: TRBD1
j_gene: TRBJ2-1
v_gene: TRBV19
CDR3nt: TGTGCCAGTACCAGGGGGCTGAAGAATGAGCAGTTCTTC
CDR3aa: CASTRGLKNEQFF

abundance: many
d_gene: NA
j_gene: TRBJ1-2
v_gene: TRBV5-6
CDR3nt: TGTGCCAGCAGCTTGGCTGAGGGGACCTATGGCTACACCTTC
CDR3aa: CASSLAEGTYGYTF

abundance: NA
d_gene: NA
j_gene: TRBJ1-1
v_gene: TRBV6-6
CDR3nt: TGTGCCAGCAGCCTCCCCTTTTGGGGGAAGAACACTGAAGCTTTCTTT
CDR3aa: CASSLPFWGKNTEAFF

abundance: few
d_gene: TRBD1
j_gene: TRBJ1-1
v_gene: TRBV4-1
CDR3nt: TGCGCCAGCAGCCTTCGGGACAGCTTTTCGGATGCTTTCTTT
CDR3aa: CASSLRDSFSDAFF

abundance: NA
d_gene: NA
j_gene: TRBJ2-7
v_gene: TRBV6-1
CDR3nt: TGTGCCAGCTGGGGGGCCGCCCTCTACGAGCAGTACTTC
CDR3aa: CASWGAALYEQYF

abundance: few
d_gene: TRBD1
j_gene: TRBJ2-3
v_gene: TRBV5-4
CDR3nt: TGTGCCAGCAGCTTGGAGGGACAGGGGGCGGGTGATACGCAGTATTTT
CDR3aa: CASSLEGQGAGDTQYF

abundance: NA
d_gene: NA
j_gene: TRBJ1-1
v_gene: TRBV10-3
CDR3nt: TGTGCCATCAGTGAGTCGGGGGCAGGCACTGAAGCTTTCTTT
CDR3aa: CAISESGAGTEAFF

abundance: few
d_gene: TRBD2
j_gene: TRBJ2-1
v_gene: TRBV20-1
CDR3nt: TGCAGTGCTAGAGATCCCCTAGCGGGGTGGGGTGGAAATGAGCAGTTCTTC
CDR3aa: CSARDPLAGWGGNEQFF

abundance: few
d_gene: NA
j_gene: TRBJ2-5
v_gene: TRBV7-8
CDR3nt: TGTGCCAGCAGCTTAGGACCCTCCCAGTACTTC
CDR3aa: CASSLGPSQYF

abundance: NA
d_gene: NA
j_gene: TRBJ2-5
v_gene: TRBV29-1
CDR3nt: TGCAGCGTTGAAGACCGAAGGGTAGGGACTGAGACCCAGTACTTC
CDR3aa: CSVEDRRVGTETQYF

abundance: NA
d_gene: NA
j_gene: TRBJ1-1
v_gene: TRBV6-2/TRBV6-3
CDR3nt: TGTGCCAGCAGTTACGCGTGGTCGGGTAGCACTGAAGCTTTCTTT
CDR3aa: CASSYAWSGSTEAFF

abundance: NA
d_gene: NA
j_gene: TRBJ2-2
v_gene: TRBV6-5
CDR3nt: TGTGCCAGCAGCTCGCCCCCGGGGGCCGACACCGGGGAGCTGTTTTTT
CDR3aa: CASSSPPGADTGELFF

abundance: NA
d_gene: NA
j_gene: TRBJ1-6
v_gene: TRBV10-3
CDR3nt: TGTGCCATCAGTGAGTCCGCAGGGACAAATTCACCCCTCCACTTT
CDR3aa: CAISESAGTNSPLHF

abundance: NA
d_gene: NA
j_gene: TRBJ2-2
v_gene: TRBV9
CDR3nt: TGTGCCAGCAGCGTGGCAGGCCAGAACACCGGGGAGCTGTTTTTT
CDR3aa: CASSVAGQNTGELFF

abundance: few
d_gene: NA
j_gene: TRBJ1-6
v_gene: TRBV20-1
CDR3nt: TGCAGTGCTAGAGATCCCAATCCAGTTCTCCATTCACCCCTCCACTTT
CDR3aa: CSARDPNPVLHSPLHF

abundance: few
d_gene: NA
j_gene: TRBJ2-7
v_gene: TRBV25-1
CDR3nt: TGTGCCAGCAGTGAAGCCTACTACGAGCAGTACTTC
CDR3aa: CASSEAYYEQYF

abundance: many
d_gene: TRBD2
j_gene: TRBJ2-7
v_gene: TRBV7-2
CDR3nt: TGTGCCAGCAGCTTAGAGGGACTAGCGAACTACGAGCAGTACTTC
CDR3aa: CASSLEGLANYEQYF

abundance: NA
d_gene: TRBD2
j_gene: TRBJ2-3
v_gene: TRBV6-2/TRBV6-3
CDR3nt: TGTGCCAGCAGTTGGGACTTAGCGGGTTTCGCAGATACGCAGTATTTT
CDR3aa: CASSWDLAGFADTQYF

abundance: NA
d_gene: NA
j_gene: TRBJ1-4
v_gene: TRBV5-1
CDR3nt: TGCGCCAGCAGCCCTCGTGGGGAGGGTTTCGGTGAAAAACTGTTTTTT
CDR3aa: CASSPRGEGFGEKLFF

abundance: NA
d_gene: TRBD2
j_gene: TRBJ2-1
v_gene: TRBV12-3/TRBV12-4
CDR3nt: TGTGCCAGCCTACTTAGCGGGGGGGCCAAAAATGAGCAGTTCTTC
CDR3aa: CASLLSGGAKNEQFF

abundance: few
d_gene: NA
j_gene: TRBJ1-5
v_gene: TRBV19
CDR3nt: TGTGCCAGTAGTATAAGGTTCTTCGGTCAGCCCCAGCATTTT
CDR3aa: CASSIRFFGQPQHF

abundance: NA
d_gene: NA
j_gene: TRBJ1-2
v_gene: TRBV12-5
CDR3nt: TGTGCTAGTGGTTTGGTACTTCGGAGTTCTAACTATGGCTACACCTTC
CDR3aa: CASGLVLRSSNYGYTF

abundance: NA
d_gene: NA
j_gene: TRBJ2-2
v_gene: TRBV12-3/TRBV12-4
CDR3nt: TGTGCCAGCAGTTCCGAGACGGTGAACATCGGGGAGCTGTTTTTT
CDR3aa: CASSSETVNIGELFF

abundance: NA
d_gene: NA
j_gene: TRBJ2-2
v_gene: TRBV29-1
CDR3nt: TGCAGCGTTGTACGGAACGGGGAGCTGTTTTTT
CDR3aa: CSVVRNGELFF

abundance: NA
d_gene: NA
j_gene: TRBJ2-1
v_gene: TRBV7-9
CDR3nt: TGTGCCAGCCTAAATCCGCCCTACAATGAGCAGTTCTTC
CDR3aa: CASLNPPYNEQFF

abundance: NA
d_gene: NA
j_gene: TRBJ1-1
v_gene: TRBV10-3
CDR3nt: TGTGCCATCAGTGCCCGAGAGGAAGCTTTCTTT
CDR3aa: CAISAREEAFF

abundance: NA
d_gene: TRBD1
j_gene: TRBJ2-7
v_gene: TRBV7-6
CDR3nt: TGTGCCAGCAGCTTAGGACAGGGGGAGATCGGGGTCTACGAGCAGTACTTC
CDR3aa: CASSLGQGEIGVYEQYF

abundance: NA
d_gene: NA
j_gene: TRBJ1-1
v_gene: TRBV12-5
CDR3nt: TGTGCTAGTGGTTTCGCAGGGTTCACTGAAGCTTTCTTT
CDR3aa: CASGFAGFTEAFF

abundance: NA
d_gene: NA
j_gene: TRBJ2-5
v_gene: TRBV13
CDR3nt: TGTGCCAGCAGCTTAGGGGAACCCCTAGGGACCCAGTACTTC
CDR3aa: CASSLGEPLGTQYF

abundance: many
d_gene: NA
j_gene: TRBJ2-2
v_gene: TRBV6-2/TRBV6-3
CDR3nt: TGTGCCAGCAGTTACGGCCCAAATACCGGGGAGCTGTTTTTT
CDR3aa: CASSYGPNTGELFF